These 6 T cell receptor beta chains originate from one sample sequenced in a study of T cells after posttransplantation cyclophosphamide. The protocol was immunoSEQ multiplex PCR, while the TCRdb copy is restricted to in-frame clones and leaves out a portion. This table holds tens of thousands of clones, about 94% found once. The specimen sequenced was PBMCs. All receptors derive from a woman aged 25 to 45 in good health and a related stem cell transplant donor.

The chain combines TRBV2 with TRBJ1-1; a weak D match, TRBD1 (5 bases). The CDR3 consists of 13 residues. V lost 6 bases to trimming and J lost 4 bases, with 12 bases between them. Germline lookup yields CDR1 SNHLY and CDR2 FYNNEI. The CDR3 DNA reads TGTGCCAGCAGCCAGGGCCTGGGCACTGAAGCTTTCTTT. This sequence encodes CASSQGLGTEAFF. Full variable domain (outside the CDR3, taken from reference TRBV2 and TRBJ1-1): EPEVTQTPSHQVTQMGQEVILRCVPISNHLYFYWYRQILGQKVEFLVSFYNNEISEKSEIFDDQFSVERPDGSNFTLKIRSTKLEDSAMYFCASSQGLGTEAFFGQGTRLTVV.

The chain combines TRBV28 with TRBJ2-5; no clear D. CDR3 length: 15 amino acids. The V and J ends lost 5 bases and 0 bases respectively, with 13 bases between them. Germline CDR1 and CDR2: MDHEN and SYDVKM. The CDR3 sequence: CASSRLVGYQETQYF. CDR3 coding DNA: TGTGCCAGCAGTCGGCTAGTGGGGTACCAAGAGACCCAGTACTTC.

The genes are TRBV7-9 and TRBJ1-2; D ambiguous. Per the germline V gene, CDR1 is SEHNR and CDR2 is FQNEAQ (reference sequence). With 5 bases removed from V and 3 bases from J, the gap between germline ends came to 16 bases. CDR3 length: 15 residues. CDR3 DNA sequence: TGTGCCAGCAGCGTGGGAAGGGCAGGAGACTATGGCTACACCTTC. Translation: CASSVGRAGDYGYTF.

J is TRBJ1-3 and V is TRBV29-1; 8 bases are a match to TRBD1. V trimming: 6 bases; J trimming: 1 base; junction bases outside the gene matches: 14. Germline V CDR1 and CDR2: SQVTM, ANQGSEA. CDR3 length: 17 residues. The CDR3 coding sequence is TGCAGCGTACAGGGGGTTCTTACCGGAACGTCTGGAAACACCATATATTTT. This codes for CSVQGVLTGTSGNTIYF.

The chain couples TRBV9 to TRBJ1-1, with D hard to call. Trimming removed 0 bases from V and 5 bases from J, with 11 bases in between. The CDR3 is 14 residues long. Germline-derived CDR1 and CDR2 are SGDLS and YYNGEE. CDR3 bases: TGTGCCAGCAGCGTAGCACAAAGGTTGACTGAAGCTTTCTTT. Translated, it gives CASSVAQRLTEAFF.

The chain links TRBV28 to TRBJ1-1; TRBD1 matches 7 bases. The CDR3 consists of 17 residues. The germline V gene encodes CDR1 MDHEN and CDR2 SYDVKM. J was trimmed by 4 bases and V by 1 base; bases with no gene match: 12. The DNA for the CDR3 is TGTGCCAGCAGTTTATTCCCCCCTACAGGGGTAGGCACTGAAGCTTTCTTT. Translating it yields CASSLFPPTGVGTEAFF.